The 21 T cell receptor beta chains reported below all come from one sample, sequenced in a study of TIL therapy for anti-PD-1-resistant metastatic lung cancer. This was the immunoSEQ v3 assay. TCRdb keeps only in-frame clones here, not all; method: immunoSEQ multiplex PCR. The sample holds 35,000 to 55,000 clones; around 80% are singletons and the top ten take around 15%. Documented time point: pre-treatment sample, taken before nivolumab and TIL therapy. The sequences come from blood, collected at baseline. These receptors were obtained from a man in his 70s with non-small cell lung cancer.

This chain connects TRBV2 to TRBJ1-3, with D possibly being TRBD1 (5 bases). The CDR3 runs to 14 residues. Trimming stripped 4 bases from V and 0 bases from J, with 7 bases between. Germline CDR1 is SNHLY and CDR2 is FYNNEI. Written as DNA, the CDR3 is TGTGCCAGCAGTGGGGGGGGCTCTGGAAACACCATATATTTT. Translation gives CASSGGGSGNTIYF.

V usage is TRBV29-1 and J usage is TRBJ1-6, with 8 bases lining up with TRBD1. This CDR3 has 14 amino acids. V was clipped by 4 bases and J by 6 bases; unmatched bases: 5. Germline CDR1 reads SQVTM; CDR2 reads ANQGSEA. The CDR3: CSVGWGQANSPLHF. CDR3 nucleotide sequence: TGCAGCGTTGGATGGGGACAGGCTAATTCACCCCTCCACTTT.

The rearrangement links TRBV11-1 to TRBJ1-2; D remains unclear. The CDR3 runs to 14 residues. Trimming shortened V by 0 bases and J by 3 bases, and 8 bases separated the two germline ends. Germline CDR1 SGHAT, CDR2 FQDESV (reference sequence). The CDR3, as DNA: TGTGCCAGCAGCTTAGCGTCGGCTGACTATGGCTACACCTTC. This codes for CASSLASADYGYTF.

This chain joins TRBV27 and TRBJ1-4, with 7 bases lining up with TRBD1. V dropped 4 bases and J dropped 7; count of bases not matched to a gene: 24. CDR1 is MNHEY, CDR2 SMNVEV, per germline (reference sequence). The CDR3 runs to 20 residues. The CDR3 loop reads CASSSPSAAPTGKGVEKLFF. CDR3 nucleotide sequence: TGTGCCAGCAGTTCCCCGAGCGCGGCCCCGACAGGGAAGGGAGTTGAAAAACTGTTTTTT.

The rearrangement uses TRBV30 and TRBJ2-7; 9 nucleotides match TRBD1. The germline V gene has CDR1 GTSNPN and CDR2 SVGIG (reference sequence). V shed 1 base, J shed 0 bases, and the junction held 4 bases outside the gene matches. This CDR3 region has 15 residues. As DNA, the CDR3 is TGTGCCTGGAGTGGGGGACAGGGTATCTCCTACGAGCAGTACTTC. Protein product: CAWSGGQGISYEQYF.

The chain combines TRBV11-3 with TRBJ1-5; D ambiguous. Trimming shortened V by 2 bases and J by 10 bases, and 18 bases separated the two germline ends. This CDR3 is built from 15 residues. Per germline, CDR1 SGHNT and CDR2 YENEEA. The CDR3 nucleotides read TGTGCCAGCAGCTTAATCATGAGGGCGGAAGGTCCCCAGCATTTT. The encoded protein is CASSLIMRAEGPQHF.

This clone was observed a single time. The chain uses TRBV5-4 and TRBJ1-3, with a possible D match to TRBD1 (5 bases). Germline-derived CDR1 and CDR2 are SGHNT and YYREEE (reference sequence). This CDR3 comprises 14 residues. With 1 base removed from V and 4 bases from J, the gap between germline ends came to 9 bases. The CDR3 is CASSLLGTGNTIYF. The CDR3 DNA sequence: TGTGCCAGCAGCTTGCTGGGGACGGGAAACACCATATATTTT.

The V gene is TRBV12-5, the J gene TRBJ2-3; 10 bases align to TRBD2. The CDR3 has 14 amino acids. Germline V gene lookup returns CDR1 LGHNT and CDR2 FRNRAP. V shed 6 bases and J 13 bases; nucleotides not matched to a gene: 13. CDR3 loop: CASGSLGLAGVKYF. CDR3 DNA sequence: TGTGCTAGTGGCTCTTTAGGGCTAGCGGGAGTAAAGTATTTT.

This clone has only one observation. The chain joins TRBV2 to TRBJ2-1; 9 nucleotides line up with TRBD1. Germline CDR1 SNHLY, CDR2 FYNNEI. V dropped 9 bases and J dropped 6; count of bases not matched to a gene: 9. The CDR3 runs 14 residues. The CDR3 bases are TGTGCCAGTAAAGGGGGACAGGGCTTCAATGAGCAGTTCTTC. Its translation is CASKGGQGFNEQFF.

The rearrangement uses TRBV28 and TRBJ1-2; 7 bases agree with TRBD1. Germline V gene sequence: CDR1 MDHEN, CDR2 SYDVKM. J was trimmed by 2 bases and V by 8 bases; bases with no gene match: 5. The CDR3 runs 13 residues. CDR3 protein: CASRQGVNYGYTF. The CDR3 DNA sequence: TGTGCCAGCCGACAGGGAGTGAACTATGGCTACACCTTC.

The chain combines TRBV9 with TRBJ2-7, with D possibly matching TRBD2 (6 bases). This CDR3 has 13 residues. Germline CDR1 reads SGDLS; CDR2 reads YYNGEE. The V end lost 6 bases, the J end lost 4 bases, and 14 bases lay between the germline ends. The CDR3 loop reads CASNKLGGYEQYF. The CDR3 DNA sequence: TGTGCCAGCAACAAACTCGGGGGTTACGAGCAGTACTTC.

This chain links TRBV6-5 with TRBJ1-1; a possible D gene is TRBD1 (6 bases). CDR1 is MNHEY and CDR2 is SVGAGI in the germline V gene. Trimming took 6 bases from V and 1 from J, leaving 15 bases between them. This CDR3 contains 15 residues. CDR3: CASRAGQGTNTEAFF. The DNA of the CDR3 is TGTGCCAGCAGGGCCGGGCAGGGGACGAACACTGAAGCTTTCTTT.

This clone was seen more than once but under ten times. The V call is TRBV10-1, the J call TRBJ2-7; D is possibly TRBD1 (5 bases). Germline V CDR1 and CDR2: WNHNN, SYGVQD (reference sequence). This CDR3 comprises 13 residues. Trimming stripped 4 bases from V and 2 bases from J, with 9 bases between. Here the CDR3 DNA reads TGCGCCAGCAGTGCTCGGACACCCTACGAGCAGTACTTC. Protein sequence: CASSARTPYEQYF.

The rearrangement joins TRBV11-2 to TRBJ2-1; 10 bases map to TRBD1. V was pared by 4 bases and J by 2 bases, with 8 bases of the junction left unmatched. The V gene's germline CDR1 is SGHAT and CDR2 FQNNGV. CDR3 length: 17 residues. CDR3 bases: TGTGCCAGCAGCTCCCCTAGGGACAGGGGTACCTACAATGAGCAGTTCTTC. Translation: CASSSPRDRGTYNEQFF.

CDR3 sequence: CASSYRGDEQYF. CDR3 nucleotides: TGTGCCAGCAGTTACAGGGGGGACGAGCAGTACTTC. The chain employs TRBV2 and TRBJ2-7; 8 nucleotides match TRBD1. Germline CDR1 and CDR2: SNHLY and FYNNEI. This CDR3 is built from 12 residues. The V gene end was trimmed by 5 bases and the J gene end by 5 bases; junction bases not matched to a gene: 2.

The chain carries TRBV6-5 and TRBJ2-7; a weak D match, TRBD1 (5 bases). CDR3 length equals 11 residues. Trimming cost V 5 bases and J 7 bases, with 9 bases left between them. CDR1 and CDR2 from the germline V gene are MNHEY and SVGAGI. This chain's CDR3 is CASSTRTEQYF. Here the CDR3 DNA reads TGTGCCAGCAGTACTCGGACAGAGCAGTACTTC.

V and J are TRBV7-9 and TRBJ1-1; TRBD1 matches 9 bases. This CDR3 contains 15 residues. Germline lookup yields CDR1 SEHNR and CDR2 FQNEAQ (reference sequence). Trimming at V came to 1 base and at J to 1 base, leaving 1 base not matched to a gene. The CDR3 spells CASSLEGQGNTEAFF. CDR3 in DNA: TGTGCCAGCAGCTTAGAGGGACAGGGGAACACTGAAGCTTTCTTT.

This rearrangement joins TRBV7-6 to TRBJ2-2, with a possible D match to TRBD1 (5 bases). CDR1 is SGHVS and CDR2 is FNYEAQ in the germline V gene. The CDR3 spans 14 residues. With 5 bases removed from V and 1 base from J, the gap between germline ends came to 8 bases. The chain's CDR3 is CASSLTGNTGELFF. The CDR3 DNA follows: TGTGCCAGCAGCCTTACAGGGAACACCGGGGAGCTGTTTTTT.

This rearrangement joins TRBV5-8 to TRBJ1-4; D is ambiguous. CDR3 size: 12 residues. Germline CDR1 is SGHTS and CDR2 is YDEGEE. V was shortened by 4 bases and J by 7 bases, with 8 bases between the two germline ends. The CDR3 is CASSGGPEKLFF. CDR3 in DNA: TGTGCCAGCAGCGGAGGACCTGAAAAACTGTTTTTT.

The rearrangement uses TRBV6-5 and TRBJ1-1; tentatively, D is TRBD1 (6 bases). The CDR3 is 15 amino acids. CDR1 and CDR2 from the germline V gene are MNHEY and SVGAGI. V lost 10 bases and J lost 0, with 18 bases in between. CDR3 loop: CATKWGADMNTEAFF. The DNA of the CDR3 is TGTGCCACAAAATGGGGGGCGGATATGAACACTGAAGCTTTCTTT.

This clone was detected a few times. This rearrangement joins TRBV7-2 to TRBJ2-4; 12 bases are a match to TRBD1. The CDR3 loop spans 14 amino acids. Germline values: CDR1 SGHTA, CDR2 FQGNSA. The junction had 2 bases not matched to a gene; V was cut back by 4 bases and J by 7 bases. CDR3 DNA: TGTGCCAGCAGCTCGGGACAGGGGGCGAACATTCAGTACTTC. Encoded protein: CASSSGQGANIQYF.